The present entry profiles one T cell receptor beta chain with its context. This receptor's antigen is unknown. The input lacks base qualities; no much larger clone sits a single base away. The sample belongs to a study of cytomegalovirus exposure and HLA in healthy donors (dated 2017 in TCRdb). The study in broad terms: An earlier analysis of some 500 of the donors reported approximately 300 Gb of sequence data and 120 million or so unique TCR beta sequences from about 200 million T cells. About 300 gigabases of sequencing data and 70 million to 85 million unique TCR sequences were included in an early release covering 550 to 800 HLA-typed donors. The genetic ancestry cluster associated with self-reported Caucasian donors included 70% to 85% of the 300 to 400 genotyped donors. The study was designed to test whether signatures of past pathogen exposure could be identified by cataloging public T cell receptors. The study used immunosequencing to profile the T cell repertoires of under 700 subjects and linked those repertoires to cytomegalovirus serostatus. In addition to the first cohort of 666 subjects, a separate validation cohort of 120 different subjects was used. To predict cytomegalovirus infection status, the study brought together high-throughput TCR immunosequencing, statistical association of individual TCRs with disease status, and machine learning. In a later analysis, previously published TCR beta repertoires from fewer than 750 donors were re-analyzed and high-resolution HLA genotyping was added so that TCR occurrence patterns could be studied. The later analysis used no new phenotypic data to find candidate immune exposures, relying instead on TCR beta sequences and their occurrence across donors. An earlier analysis of 587 of the donors applied high-throughput TCR beta sequencing to assess whether each TCR beta V gene segment acted as functional or pseudogenic. Donor age, sex, ethnicity and CMV serostatus were collected together with the repertoire data. Genome-wide SNP genotypes for about three fifths of the 666 donors were used in a later genetic analysis, which treated that subset as a discovery cohort. Every repertoire in the discovery cohort had been generated on one and the same sequencing platform. Class I and class II HLA loci were covered by the typing at four-digit resolution. Typing coverage varied by locus: roughly 620-640 donors for A, B, C, DRB1 and DQB1; roughly 510 for DQA1; some 610 for DPA1; 450 to 480 for DPB1. About 5 DR-DQ haplotypes were handled as single units for association and clustering, since linkage in the cohort was strong. On average, around 240,000 unique TCR beta nucleotide sequences were sequenced per donor among a few hundred genotyped donors of the cohort, with roughly 20% of those sequences being non-productive.

The cohort comprised some 700 healthy bone marrow donors. Cohort members were all nominally healthy when sampled, although unrecorded immune exposures were likely present. The donor tested CMV seronegative and was one of the 352 seronegative cohort members. Each donor provided a peripheral blood sample, and peripheral blood mononuclear cells were used for TCR beta sequencing. Genomic DNA was extracted from the blood cell samples with the Qiagen DNeasy Blood Extraction Kit. CDR1 and CDR2 are read off the germline V gene as LGHNA and YSLEER. The CDR3 covers 15 residues, taking in both the cysteine and the phenylalanine. The entry retains the CDR3 DNA only, 45 bases that are in frame from base 1. V was cut back by 4 bases and J by 9 bases, leaving a gap of 19 bases between them. Receptor libraries were prepared by the immunoSEQ multiplex PCR assay. The multiplex PCR relied on a mix of 60 forward primers for TCR Vbeta segments and 13 reverse primers for TCR Jbeta segments. A multiplex PCR assay on genomic DNA amplified the CDR3 region of rearranged TCR beta genes. On the Illumina HiSeq System, the amplified TCR beta libraries were sequenced as 87-base-pair reads. On the authors' methods: Across the 666 repertoires, a later analysis counted approximately 83 million unique TCR beta chains, some 11 million of which were shared by at least two donors. Raw reads were error-corrected and collapsed into unique sequences with a nearest-neighbor algorithm that merged closely related sequences to remove PCR and sequencing errors. Alignment of CDR3 sequences to IMGT reference sequences was used to assign V, D and J gene segments. For a sequence to be retained, a match of at least six nucleotides was required to both a V gene segment and a J gene segment. A rearrangement was called productive if the CDR3 had no stop codons and remained in frame with V and J, and every other rearrangement was called non-productive. CDR3 was defined by IMGT convention, running from the second conserved V-encoded cysteine to the conserved J-encoded phenylalanine. The earlier analysis of about 610 of the donors excluded any sequence lacking an unambiguous match to a single V gene segment. An earlier analysis of fewer than 650 of the donors classified V segments as functional when productive rearrangements were above 56.7% and as segregating when the standard deviation between donors was above 5%. To diagnose cytomegalovirus status from the catalog of TCR beta chain sequences, a statistical classification framework was built. In a later analysis, TCR nucleotide sequences were compared against IMGT/GENE-DB human TR gene sequences so that V and J genes could be assigned. Using the TCRdist pipeline, a later analysis assigned CDR3 sequences along with most-parsimonious VDJ recombination scenarios. In a later analysis, each TCR beta chain was defined by its CDR3 amino acid sequence together with its V-gene family, and reads lacking a unique V-gene family were excluded. As a way to deal with suspected cross-contamination and a sequencing artifact, a later analysis dropped 450 to 700 nucleotide sequences that were highly shared and had low generation probability. In a later analysis, a clonal expansion index for each public chain was calculated from normalized within-repertoire ranks of inferred template counts. In a later analysis, generation probabilities were computed using a VDJ recombination model fitted to out-of-frame rearrangements, and the results were checked against IGoR. In a later analysis, TCR-TCR, TCR-HLA and TCR-CMV co-occurrence was scored with hypergeometric tests, and a repertoire-size bias correction was applied to TCR pairs. To estimate false discovery rates, a later analysis permuted the HLA or CMV assignments 20 times. A later analysis grouped co-occurring TCRs with DBSCAN, adding TCRdist sequence similarity when clustering within HLA-allele-positive subsets. For co-occurrence clustering, repertoires with fewer than 30,000 or more than 120,000 public chains were excluded, along with four or five repertoires with anomalous nucleotide sharing. The table was pulled from immuneACCESS by TCRdb, which kept in-frame rearrangements only. Such tables lose some clones; where checked, under half of the loss comes from unresolved V genes, and the rest has no known cause. Clone size and the V and J calls come from that table; the DNA yielded D and trimming. The sample contains more than 90,000 clones, around 85% of them found a single time. The ten largest clones represent less than 5% of the sample.

What the authors observed across the whole study: When HLA alleles, especially DR and DQ, strongly co-occurred, attributing TCR associations to individual alleles was difficult. Linkage disequilibrium might explain the correlated functional status among segregating V segments, but an unknown experimental factor could not be excluded. In a later analysis, HLA-associated TCR beta chains were found to be more clonally expanded and to have lower generation probabilities than equally common non-associated chains. A later analysis found that most CMV-associated TCR beta chains appeared HLA-restricted, with HLA associations seemingly driven largely by CMV exposure. In a later analysis, about 17,000 TCR beta sequences were associated with specific HLA alleles at a false discovery rate of 0.05. Roughly uniform sequencing depth across donors was assumed in presence/absence analyses, although this assumption may not hold. The earlier analysis of nearly 600 of the donors excluded approximately 15 rarely observed V segments, including chromosome 9 orphons, because counts were too low. Because some donors lacked HLA typing at each locus, the association tests relied only on the typed subset. Across donors, most TCR sequences were observed very rarely, whereas some public TCRs were present in many individuals. A cluster of highly shared sequence variants was judged likely to be a technical artifact of the sequencing pipeline. The 87-base-pair reads could not distinguish some IMGT-functional V segments, including TRBV6-2 and TRBV6-3, so those segments were excluded. A further reported finding was that TCR beta sequences accurately predicted the HLA-A and HLA-B alleles for most subjects in the first cohort. Three of the identified cytomegalovirus-associated TCR beta chains were confirmed in vitro to be specific for cytomegalovirus antigens. An earlier analysis of approximately 500 of the donors showed that most TCR beta V segments appeared in productive rearrangements either about 87% or about 30% of the time, which broadly matched IMGT annotations. An association between a missense DCLRE1C variant and V-gene and J-gene trimming of TCR beta chains was found in a later genetic analysis and replicated in an independent cohort. A later analysis reported that several top co-occurrence clusters appeared linked to parvovirus B19, influenza, CMV and Epstein-Barr virus. According to a later analysis, TCR association rates differed among HLA loci, with DRB1 alleles showing the most associated TCRs and HLA-C alleles showing the fewest. According to the authors, the approach could potentially be generalized to other disease states and immunological phenotypes. The study listed approximately 150 TCR beta chains as associated with cytomegalovirus. Immune exposure information for the cohort was limited to CMV serostatus. Only TCR beta chains were sequenced in this cohort, and the absence of alpha or paired-chain data limited detectable features. Compared with the roughly 700-donor mean, donors in an Asian-associated ancestry cluster had fewer N-insertions in productive TCRs, according to a later genetic analysis. Cytomegalovirus status was reported to be diagnosed by the classifier with high specificity and sensitivity in both the original and validation cohorts.

This clonotype originated in a young man in good health and CMV-seronegative. Here the chain combines TRBV4-3 and TRBJ2-1; the best D guess is TRBD2, with 5 bases matching. Sequences were obtained from PBMCs. CDR3 protein: CASSPDFGIMVEQFF. The base sequence is TGCGCCAGCAGCCCGGACTTCGGTATAATGGTTGAGCAGTTCTTC.